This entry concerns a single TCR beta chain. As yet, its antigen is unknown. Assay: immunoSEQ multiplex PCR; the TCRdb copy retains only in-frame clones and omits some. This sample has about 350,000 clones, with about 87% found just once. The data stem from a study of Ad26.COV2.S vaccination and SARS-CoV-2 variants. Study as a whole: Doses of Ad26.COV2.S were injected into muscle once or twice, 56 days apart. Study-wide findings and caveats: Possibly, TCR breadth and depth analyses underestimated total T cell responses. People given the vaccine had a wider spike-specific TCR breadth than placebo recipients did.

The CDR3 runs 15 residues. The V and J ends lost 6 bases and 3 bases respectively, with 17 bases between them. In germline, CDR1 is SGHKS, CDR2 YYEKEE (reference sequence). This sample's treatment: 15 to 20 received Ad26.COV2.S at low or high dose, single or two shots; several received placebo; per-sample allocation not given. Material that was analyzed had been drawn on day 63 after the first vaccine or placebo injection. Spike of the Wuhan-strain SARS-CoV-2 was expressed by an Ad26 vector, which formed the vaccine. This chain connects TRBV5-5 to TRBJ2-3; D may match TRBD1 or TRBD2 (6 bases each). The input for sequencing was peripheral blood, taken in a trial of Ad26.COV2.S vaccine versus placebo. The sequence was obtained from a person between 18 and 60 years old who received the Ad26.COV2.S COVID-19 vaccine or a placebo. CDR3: CASTLGGRETDTQYF. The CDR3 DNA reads TGTGCCAGCACCCTTGGGGGGCGTGAAACAGATACGCAGTATTTT.